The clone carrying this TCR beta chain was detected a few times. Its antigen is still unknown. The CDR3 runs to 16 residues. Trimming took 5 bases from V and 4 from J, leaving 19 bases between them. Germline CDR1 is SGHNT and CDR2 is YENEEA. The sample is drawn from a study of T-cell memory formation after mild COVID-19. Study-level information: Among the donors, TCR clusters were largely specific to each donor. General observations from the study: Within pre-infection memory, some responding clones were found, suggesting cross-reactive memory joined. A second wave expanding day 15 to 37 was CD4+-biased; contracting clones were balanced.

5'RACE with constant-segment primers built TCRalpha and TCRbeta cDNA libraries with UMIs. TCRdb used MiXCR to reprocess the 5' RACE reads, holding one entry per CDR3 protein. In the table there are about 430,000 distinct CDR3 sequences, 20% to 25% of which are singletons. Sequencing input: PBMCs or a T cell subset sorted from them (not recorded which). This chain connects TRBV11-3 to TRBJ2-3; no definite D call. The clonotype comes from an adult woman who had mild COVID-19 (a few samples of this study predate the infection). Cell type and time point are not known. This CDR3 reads CASSPPTPLEADTQYF. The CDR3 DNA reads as TGTGCCAGCAGCCCTCCAACTCCACTCGAAGCAGATACGCAGTATTTT.